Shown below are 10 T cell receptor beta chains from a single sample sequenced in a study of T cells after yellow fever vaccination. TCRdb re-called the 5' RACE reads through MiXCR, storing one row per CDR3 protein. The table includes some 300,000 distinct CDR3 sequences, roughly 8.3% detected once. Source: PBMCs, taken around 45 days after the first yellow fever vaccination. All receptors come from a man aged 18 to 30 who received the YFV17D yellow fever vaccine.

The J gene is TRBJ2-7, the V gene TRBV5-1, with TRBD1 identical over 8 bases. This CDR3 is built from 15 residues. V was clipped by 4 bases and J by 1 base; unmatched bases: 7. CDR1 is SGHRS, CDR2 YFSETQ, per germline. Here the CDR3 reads CASSLPGQVSYEQYV. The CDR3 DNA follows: TGCGCCAGCAGCCTCCCGGGACAGGTGTCCTACGAGCAGTACGTC.

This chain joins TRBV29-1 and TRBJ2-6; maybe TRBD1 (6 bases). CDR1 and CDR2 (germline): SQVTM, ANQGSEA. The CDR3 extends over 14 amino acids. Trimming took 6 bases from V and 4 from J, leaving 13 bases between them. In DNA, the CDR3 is TGCAGCGTATGGGACATCGGAGGGGCCAACGTCCTGACTTTC. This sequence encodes CSVWDIGGANVLTF. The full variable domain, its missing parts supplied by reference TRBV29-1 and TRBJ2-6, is SAVISQKPSRDICQRGTSLTIQCQVDSQVTMMFWYRQQPGQSLTLIATANQGSEATYESGFVIDKFPISRPNLTFSTLTVSNMSPEDSSIYLCSVWDIGGANVLTFGAGSRLTVL.

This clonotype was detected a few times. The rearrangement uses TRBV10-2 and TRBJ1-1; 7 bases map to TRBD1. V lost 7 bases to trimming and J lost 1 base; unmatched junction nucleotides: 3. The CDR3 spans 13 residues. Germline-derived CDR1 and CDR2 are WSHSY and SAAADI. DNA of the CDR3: TGCGCCAGCACCCGGGACAGGAACACTGAAGCTTTCTTT. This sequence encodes CASTRDRNTEAFF.

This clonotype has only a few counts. CDR3 region: CASSLGDLGEQFF. As DNA, the CDR3 is TGTGCCAGCAGCTTAGGCGATCTTGGTGAGCAGTTCTTC. V gene TRBV11-1 combines with J gene TRBJ2-1, with D unclear. CDR3 length: 13 amino acids. Germline CDR1 SGHAT, CDR2 FQDESV (reference sequence). Trimming took off 1 base at V and 9 bases at J, with 10 bases between the two ends.

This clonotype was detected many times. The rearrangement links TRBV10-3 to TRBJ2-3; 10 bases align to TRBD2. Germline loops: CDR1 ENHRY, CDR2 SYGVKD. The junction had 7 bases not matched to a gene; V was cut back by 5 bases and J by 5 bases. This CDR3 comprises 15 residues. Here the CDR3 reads CAISSSGGARDTQYF. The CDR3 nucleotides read TGTGCCATCAGTTCAAGCGGGGGGGCCAGAGATACGCAGTATTTT.

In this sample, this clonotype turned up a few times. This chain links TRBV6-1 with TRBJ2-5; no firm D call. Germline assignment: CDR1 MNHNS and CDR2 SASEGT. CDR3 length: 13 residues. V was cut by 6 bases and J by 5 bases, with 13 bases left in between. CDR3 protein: CASRGLDEETQYF. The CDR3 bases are TGTGCCAGCAGGGGTTTGGACGAGGAGACCCAGTACTTC.

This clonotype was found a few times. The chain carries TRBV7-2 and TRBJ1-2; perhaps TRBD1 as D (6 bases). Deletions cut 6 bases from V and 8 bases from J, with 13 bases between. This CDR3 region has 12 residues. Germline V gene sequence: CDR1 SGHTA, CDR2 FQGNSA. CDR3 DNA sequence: TGTGCCAGCAGTTCAACAGGGTTCGGCTACACCTTC. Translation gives CASSSTGFGYTF.

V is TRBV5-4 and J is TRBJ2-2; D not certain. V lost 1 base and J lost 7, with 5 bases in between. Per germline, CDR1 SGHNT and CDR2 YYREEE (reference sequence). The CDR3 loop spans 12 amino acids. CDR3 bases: TGTGCCAGCAGCTTGAAAGACGGGGAGCTGTTTTTT. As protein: CASSLKDGELFF.

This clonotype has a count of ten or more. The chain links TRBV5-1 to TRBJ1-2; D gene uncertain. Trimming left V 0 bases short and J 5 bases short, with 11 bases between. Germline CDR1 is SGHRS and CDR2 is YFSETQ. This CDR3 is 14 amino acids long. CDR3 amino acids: CASSLAQEQYGYTF. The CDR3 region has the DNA TGCGCCAGCAGCTTGGCCCAGGAGCAGTATGGCTACACCTTC.

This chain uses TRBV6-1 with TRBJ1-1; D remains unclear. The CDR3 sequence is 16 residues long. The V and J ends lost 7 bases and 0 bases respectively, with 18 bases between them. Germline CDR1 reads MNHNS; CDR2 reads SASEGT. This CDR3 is CASTPSASNVNTEAFF. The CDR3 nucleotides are TGTGCCAGCACGCCGAGTGCTAGTAACGTGAACACTGAAGCTTTCTTT.